The 2 T cell receptor beta chains listed next were all sequenced from one sample in a study of OX40 agonist ivuxolimab in advanced cancers. The library was made by the immunoSEQ multiplex PCR assay. TCRdb carries this immuneACCESS record with in-frame sequences only. Its versions omit some clonotypes, under half of them owing to an unresolved V gene in the studies checked, with the rest unexplained. Present in this sample are 65,000 to 95,000 clones, around 86% of which were seen just once. The ten largest clones take up 6.2% of the sample. Sequenced material: CD4+ or CD8+ T cells sorted from blood, taken in a trial of the OX40 agonist ivuxolimab. The source is an adult with an advanced solid tumor such as melanoma, head and neck, liver or kidney cancer.

The J gene is TRBJ2-5, the V gene TRBV19, with D uncertain. With the DNA end fitting TRBJ2-7 better, the J assignment may be wrong. This CDR3 has 11 residues. Looked up from germline, CDR1 is LNHDA and CDR2 is SQIVND (reference sequence). The chain's CDR3 is CASSASYEQYF. The CDR3, as DNA: TGTGCCAGTTCTGCCTCCTACGAGCAGTACTTC.

This rearrangement joins TRBV6-6 to TRBJ2-2; D is undetermined. Germline V lookup: CDR1 MNHNY, CDR2 SVGAGI (reference sequence). V lost 6 bases, J lost 5 bases, and 13 bases lay in between. This CDR3 contains 14 residues. In DNA, the CDR3 is TGTGCCAGCAGGGAAGGTCCGAGGACCGGGGAGCTGTTTTTT. Encoded protein: CASREGPRTGELFF.